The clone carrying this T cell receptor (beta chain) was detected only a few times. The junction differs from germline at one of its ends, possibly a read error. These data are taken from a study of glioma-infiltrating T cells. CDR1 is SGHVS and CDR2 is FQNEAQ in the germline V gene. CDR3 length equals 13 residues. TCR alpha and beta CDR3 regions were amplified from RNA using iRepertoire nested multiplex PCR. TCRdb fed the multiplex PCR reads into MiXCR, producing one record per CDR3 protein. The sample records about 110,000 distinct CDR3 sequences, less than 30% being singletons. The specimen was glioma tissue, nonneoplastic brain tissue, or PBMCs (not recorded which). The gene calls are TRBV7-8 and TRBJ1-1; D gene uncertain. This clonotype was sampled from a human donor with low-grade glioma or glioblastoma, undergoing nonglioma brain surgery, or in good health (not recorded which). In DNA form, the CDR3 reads TGTGCCCGCAGCTTAGGCCGGAACACTGAAGCTTTCTTT. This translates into CARSLGRNTEAFF. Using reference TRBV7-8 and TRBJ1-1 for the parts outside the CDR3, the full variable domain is GAGVSQSPRYKVAKRGQDVALRCDPISGHVSLFWYQQALGQGPEFLTYFQNEAQLDKSGLPSDRFFAERPEGSVSTLKIQRTQQEDSAVYLCARSLGRNTEAFFGQGTRLTVV.